This is a list of T cell receptor beta chains from one sample in a study of blood T cell repertoires in COVID-19. This table comes from immunoSEQ multiplex PCR, and its TCRdb copy is limited to in-frame clones, with some not included. Here the sample spans roughly 120,000 clones, about nine tenths being singletons. Material for sequencing was peripheral blood. These receptors all stem from a human donor in a cohort sampled during active COVID-19. Both conserved end residues are part of each CDR3. A D gene is named only where the DNA matches it firmly. A clone size is listed for some rows: how often the clone was seen (once, few, many), or a class if it is expanded.

TRBV24-1	-	TRBJ2-7	few	CATSDQTQGIRYF	TGTGCCACCAGTGATCAGACTCAGGGGATCCGGTACTTC
TRBV2	-	TRBJ1-1	few	CASSKQGRGNTEAFF	TGTGCCAGCAGTAAACAGGGTCGAGGGAACACTGAAGCTTTCTTT
TRBV9	-	TRBJ2-2	-	CASSVVQREHTGELFF	TGTGCCAGCAGCGTAGTCCAGCGCGAGCACACCGGGGAGCTGTTTTTT
TRBV5-6	-	TRBJ2-7	-	CASSLLPTGSFYEQYF	TGTGCCAGCAGTCTCCTACCGACAGGATCTTTCTACGAGCAGTACTTC
TRBV11-2	-	TRBJ1-2	-	CASSLGGQGLIYGYTF	TGTGCCAGCAGCTTAGGAGGTCAGGGGCTGATCTATGGCTACACCTTC
TRBV19	TRBD1	TRBJ2-7	few	CASRWDRAYEQYF	TGTGCCAGTAGGTGGGACAGGGCCTACGAGCAGTACTTC
TRBV7-3	-	TRBJ2-7	once	CASSLQGGGYEQYF	TGTGCCAGCAGCTTACAAGGGGGTGGGTACGAGCAGTACTTC
TRBV6-5	-	TRBJ2-7	-	CASSPPAGEQYF	TGTGCCAGCAGCCCCCCCGCGGGCGAGCAGTACTTC
TRBV5-1	-	TRBJ1-5	few	CASSFAGNQPQHF	TGCGCCAGCAGCTTCGCAGGGAATCAGCCCCAGCATTTT
TRBV24-1	TRBD1	TRBJ2-7	-	CATSDPTGGARYEQYF	TGTGCCACCAGTGATCCGACAGGGGGCGCGAGGTACGAGCAGTACTTC
TRBV9	TRBD1	TRBJ2-4	once	CASSGTGTGPAKNIQYF	TGTGCCAGCAGCGGAACTGGGACAGGGCCAGCCAAAAACATTCAGTACTTC
TRBV7-9	TRBD1	TRBJ1-1	few	CASRDSEYTEAFF	TGTGCCAGCCGGGACAGCGAATACACTGAAGCTTTCTTT
TRBV7-2	-	TRBJ1-5	-	CASSPGGINQPQHF	TGTGCCAGCAGCCCCGGGGGGATAAATCAGCCCCAGCATTTT
TRBV7-9	TRBD1	TRBJ1-6	-	CASSTDRGLDSPLHF	TGTGCCAGCAGCACTGACAGGGGGCTGGATTCACCCCTCCACTTT
TRBV7-3	TRBD1	TRBJ1-2	-	CASSLRGDRGVGSYTF	TGTGCCAGCAGCTTAAGAGGCGACAGGGGGGTAGGAAGCTACACCTTC
TRBV27	-	TRBJ1-2	-	CASSLSGGAPVYGYTF	TGTGCCAGCAGTTTATCGGGGGGGGCCCCCGTCTATGGCTACACCTTC
TRBV11-2	-	TRBJ1-2	-	CASSLDGTGFYGYTF	TGTGCCAGCAGCTTAGATGGTACAGGCTTCTATGGCTACACCTTC
TRBV9	-	TRBJ2-7	-	CASSPQSGLSYEQYF	TGTGCCAGCAGCCCCCAAAGTGGGCTCTCCTACGAGCAGTACTTC
TRBV28	TRBD1	TRBJ1-1	-	CACWDRGNTEAFF	TGTGCCTGTTGGGACAGGGGGAACACTGAAGCTTTCTTT
TRBV5-6	-	TRBJ2-5	once	CASSLVGAIQETQYF	TGTGCCAGCAGCTTGGTAGGGGCGATCCAAGAGACCCAGTACTTC
TRBV5-1	TRBD2	TRBJ2-5	-	CASSLVLAGDKETQYF	TGCGCCAGCAGCTTGGTGCTAGCGGGGGATAAAGAGACCCAGTACTTC
TRBV4-1	-	TRBJ1-5	-	CASSQEGQRRQPQHF	TGCGCCAGCAGCCAAGAGGGCCAGAGGAGGCAGCCCCAGCATTTT
TRBV27	-	TRBJ2-6	-	CASSRYYQTGLAGANVLTF	TGTGCCAGCAGTCGTTACTATCAGACAGGATTAGCTGGGGCCAACGTCCTGACTTTC
TRBV2	-	TRBJ1-1	-	CASSEGFRMNTEAFF	TGTGCCAGCAGTGAAGGGTTCAGGATGAACACTGAAGCTTTCTTT
TRBV27	TRBD1	TRBJ1-4	-	CASMSGTGEKLFF	TGTGCCAGCATGAGTGGGACAGGGGAAAAACTGTTTTTT
TRBV29-1	TRBD1	TRBJ2-2	-	CSVDREGGGELFF	TGCAGCGTCGACAGGGAAGGGGGCGGGGAGCTGTTTTTT
TRBV7-3	TRBD1	TRBJ2-3	once	CASSPEDRDLDTQYF	TGTGCCAGCAGCCCAGAGGACAGGGATTTGGATACGCAGTATTTT
TRBV29-1	TRBD1	TRBJ2-2	-	CSVETGGSTGELFF	TGCAGCGTGGAAACAGGGGGAAGCACCGGGGAGCTGTTTTTT
TRBV7-2	-	TRBJ2-3	-	CASSLAGTSSLYF	TGTGCCAGCAGCTTAGCCGGGACTTCCTCCCTGTATTTT
TRBV29-1	TRBD1	TRBJ1-1	-	CSVGEGQANTEAFF	TGCAGCGTTGGCGAAGGACAGGCGAACACTGAAGCTTTCTTT
TRBV6-1	-	TRBJ1-5	-	CASSEGPYGNQPQHF	TGTGCCAGCAGTGAAGGTCCTTATGGCAATCAGCCCCAGCATTTT
TRBV19	TRBD1	TRBJ1-2	-	CASSARTATGDVHGYTF	TGTGCCAGTAGTGCTCGCACCGCGACAGGGGATGTACATGGCTACACCTTC
TRBV19	TRBD1	TRBJ2-2	-	CASSTGQGQAGELFF	TGTGCCAGTAGTACGGGACAGGGGCAGGCCGGGGAGCTGTTTTTT
TRBV27	-	TRBJ2-2	-	CASSWQRTGELFF	TGTGCCAGCAGTTGGCAGCGCACCGGGGAGCTGTTTTTT
TRBV29-1	-	TRBJ1-1	-	CSVWTGGNTEAFF	TGCAGCGTCTGGACCGGGGGAAACACTGAAGCTTTCTTT
TRBV5-1	-	TRBJ2-7	-	CATGTLGNEQYF	TGCGCCACAGGAACCCTCGGGAACGAGCAGTACTTC
TRBV7-3	TRBD2	TRBJ2-1	-	CASRSLAGTYNEQFF	TGTGCCAGCAGGTCACTAGCGGGGACCTACAATGAGCAGTTCTTC
TRBV18	TRBD1	TRBJ2-7	-	CASSPGTGDGEQYF	TGTGCCAGCTCACCAGGGACAGGGGACGGCGAGCAGTACTTC
TRBV5-4	TRBD1	TRBJ1-6	-	CASSFGIGTGSVSPLHF	TGTGCCAGCAGCTTTGGGATAGGGACAGGCTCTGTTTCACCCCTCCACTTT
TRBV5-1	-	TRBJ2-5	-	CASSLAKVKGETQYF	TGCGCCAGCAGCTTGGCGAAGGTAAAGGGGGAGACCCAGTACTTC
TRBV27	TRBD2	TRBJ2-2	-	CATSLAGVSTGELFF	TGTGCCACCTCCTTAGCGGGAGTATCGACCGGGGAGCTGTTTTTT
TRBV12-5	-	TRBJ1-6	once	CASGLGQNNSPLHF	TGTGCTAGTGGTTTGGGGCAGAATAATTCACCCCTCCACTTT
TRBV7-6	-	TRBJ2-7	-	CASSLATFSYEQYF	TGTGCCAGCAGCTTAGCAACATTCTCCTACGAGCAGTACTTC